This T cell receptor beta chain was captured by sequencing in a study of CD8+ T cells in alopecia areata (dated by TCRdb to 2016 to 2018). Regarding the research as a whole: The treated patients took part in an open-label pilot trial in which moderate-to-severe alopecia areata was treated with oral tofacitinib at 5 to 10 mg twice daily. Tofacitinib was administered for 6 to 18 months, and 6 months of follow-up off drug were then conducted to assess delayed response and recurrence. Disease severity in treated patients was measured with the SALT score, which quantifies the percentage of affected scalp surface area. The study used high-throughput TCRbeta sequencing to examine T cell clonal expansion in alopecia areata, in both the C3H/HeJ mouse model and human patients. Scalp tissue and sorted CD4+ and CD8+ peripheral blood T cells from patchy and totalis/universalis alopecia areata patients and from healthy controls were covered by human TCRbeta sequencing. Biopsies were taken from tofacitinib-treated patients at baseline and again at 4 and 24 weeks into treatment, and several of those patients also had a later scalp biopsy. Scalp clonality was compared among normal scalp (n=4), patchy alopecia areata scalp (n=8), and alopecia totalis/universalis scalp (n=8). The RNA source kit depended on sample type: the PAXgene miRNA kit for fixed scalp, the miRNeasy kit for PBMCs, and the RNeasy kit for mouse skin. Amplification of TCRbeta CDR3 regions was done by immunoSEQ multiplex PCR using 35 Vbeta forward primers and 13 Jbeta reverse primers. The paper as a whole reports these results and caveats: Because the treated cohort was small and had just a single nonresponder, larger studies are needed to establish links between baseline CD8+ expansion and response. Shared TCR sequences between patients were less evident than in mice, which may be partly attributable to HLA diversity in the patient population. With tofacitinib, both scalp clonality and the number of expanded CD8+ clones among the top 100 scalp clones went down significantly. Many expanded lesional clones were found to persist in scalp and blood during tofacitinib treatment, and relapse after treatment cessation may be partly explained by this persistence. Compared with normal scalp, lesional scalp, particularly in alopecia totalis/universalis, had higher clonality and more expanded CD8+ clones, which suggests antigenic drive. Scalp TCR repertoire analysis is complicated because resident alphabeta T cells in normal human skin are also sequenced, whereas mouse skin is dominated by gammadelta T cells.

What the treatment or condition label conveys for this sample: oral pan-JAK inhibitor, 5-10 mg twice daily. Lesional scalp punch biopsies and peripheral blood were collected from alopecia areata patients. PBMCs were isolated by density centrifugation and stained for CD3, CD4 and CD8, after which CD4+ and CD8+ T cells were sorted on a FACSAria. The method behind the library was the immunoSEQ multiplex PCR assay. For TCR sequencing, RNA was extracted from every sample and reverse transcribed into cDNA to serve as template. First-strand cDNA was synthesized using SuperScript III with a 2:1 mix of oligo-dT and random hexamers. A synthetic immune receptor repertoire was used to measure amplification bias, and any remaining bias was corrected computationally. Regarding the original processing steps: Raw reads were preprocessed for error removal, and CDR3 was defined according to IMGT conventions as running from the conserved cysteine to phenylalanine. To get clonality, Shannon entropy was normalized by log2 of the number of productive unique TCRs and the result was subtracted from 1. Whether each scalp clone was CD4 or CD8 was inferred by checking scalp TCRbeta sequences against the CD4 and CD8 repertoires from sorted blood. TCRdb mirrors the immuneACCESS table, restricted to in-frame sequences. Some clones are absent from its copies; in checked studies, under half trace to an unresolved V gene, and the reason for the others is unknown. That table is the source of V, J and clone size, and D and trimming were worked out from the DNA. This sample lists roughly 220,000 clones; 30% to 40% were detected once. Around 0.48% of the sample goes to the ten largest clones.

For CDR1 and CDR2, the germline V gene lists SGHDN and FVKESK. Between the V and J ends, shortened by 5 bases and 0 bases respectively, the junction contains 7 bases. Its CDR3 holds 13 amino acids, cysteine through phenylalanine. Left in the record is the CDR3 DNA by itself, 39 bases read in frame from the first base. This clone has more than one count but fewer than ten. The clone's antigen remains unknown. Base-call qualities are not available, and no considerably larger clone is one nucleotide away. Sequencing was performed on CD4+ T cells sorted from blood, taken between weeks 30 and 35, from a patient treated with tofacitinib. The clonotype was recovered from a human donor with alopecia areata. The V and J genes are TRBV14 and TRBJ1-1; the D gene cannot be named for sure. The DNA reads TGTGCCAGCAGCGTCGGGATGAACACTGAAGCTTTCTTT. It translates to CASSVGMNTEAFF. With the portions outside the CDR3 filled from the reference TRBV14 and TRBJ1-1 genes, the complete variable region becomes EAGVTQFPSHSVIEKGQTVTLRCDPISGHDNLYWYRRVMGKEIKFLLHFVKESKQDESGMPNNRFLAERTGGTYSTLKVQPAELEDSGVYFCASSVGMNTEAFFGQGTRLTVV.